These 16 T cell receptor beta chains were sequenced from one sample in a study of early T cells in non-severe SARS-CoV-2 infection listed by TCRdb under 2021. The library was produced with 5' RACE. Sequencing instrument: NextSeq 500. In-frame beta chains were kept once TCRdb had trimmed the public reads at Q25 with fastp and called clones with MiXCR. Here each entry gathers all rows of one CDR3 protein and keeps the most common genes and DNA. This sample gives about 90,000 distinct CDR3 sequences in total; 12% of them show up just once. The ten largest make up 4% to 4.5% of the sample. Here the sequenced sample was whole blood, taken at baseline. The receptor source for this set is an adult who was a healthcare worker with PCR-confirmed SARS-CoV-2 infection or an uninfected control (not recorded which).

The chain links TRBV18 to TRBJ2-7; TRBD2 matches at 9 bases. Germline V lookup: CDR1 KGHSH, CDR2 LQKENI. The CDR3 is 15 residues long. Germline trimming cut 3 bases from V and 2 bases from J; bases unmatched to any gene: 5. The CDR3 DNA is TGTGCCAGCTCACCCAAGCGGGAGGCCACCTACGAGCAGTACTTC. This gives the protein CASSPKREATYEQYF.

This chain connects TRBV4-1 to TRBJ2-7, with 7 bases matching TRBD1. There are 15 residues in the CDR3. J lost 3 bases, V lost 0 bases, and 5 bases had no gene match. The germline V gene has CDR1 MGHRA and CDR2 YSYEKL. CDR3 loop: CASSQDSPGGYEQYF. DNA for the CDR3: TGCGCCAGCAGCCAAGATTCTCCAGGGGGCTACGAGCAGTACTTC.

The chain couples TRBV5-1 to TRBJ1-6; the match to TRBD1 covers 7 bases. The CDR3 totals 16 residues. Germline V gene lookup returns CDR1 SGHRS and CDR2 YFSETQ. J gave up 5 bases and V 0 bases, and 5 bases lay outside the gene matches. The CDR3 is CASSLEWDSNNSPLHF. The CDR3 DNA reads TGCGCCAGCAGCTTGGAATGGGACAGCAATAATTCACCCCTCCACTTT.

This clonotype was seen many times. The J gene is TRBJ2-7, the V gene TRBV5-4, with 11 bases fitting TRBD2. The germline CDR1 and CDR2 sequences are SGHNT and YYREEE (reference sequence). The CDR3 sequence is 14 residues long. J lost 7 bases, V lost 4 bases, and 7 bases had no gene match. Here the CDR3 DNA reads TGTGCCAGCAGCCGGTTGGGGACTAGCGGAGAGCAGTACTTC. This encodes CASSRLGTSGEQYF.

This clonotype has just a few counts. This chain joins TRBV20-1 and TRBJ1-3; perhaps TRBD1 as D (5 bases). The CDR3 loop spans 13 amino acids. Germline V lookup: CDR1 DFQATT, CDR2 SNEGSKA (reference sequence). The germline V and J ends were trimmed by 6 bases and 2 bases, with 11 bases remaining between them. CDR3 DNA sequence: TGCAGTGCCCCCCGGGGCCCTGGAAACACCATATATTTT. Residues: CSAPRGPGNTIYF.

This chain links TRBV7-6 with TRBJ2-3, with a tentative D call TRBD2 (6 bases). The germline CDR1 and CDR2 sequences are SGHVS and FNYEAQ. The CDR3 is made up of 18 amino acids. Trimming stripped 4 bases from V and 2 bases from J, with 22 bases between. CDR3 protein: CASSSEIPGARPTDTQYF. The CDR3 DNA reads TGTGCCAGCAGCTCCGAGATTCCGGGAGCCCGTCCCACAGATACGCAGTATTTT. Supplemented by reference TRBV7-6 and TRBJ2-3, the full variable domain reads GAGVSQSPRYKVTKRGQDVALRCDPISGHVSLYWYRQALGQGPEFLTYFNYEAQQDKSGLPNDRFSAERPEGSISTLTIQRTEQRDSAMYRCASSSEIPGARPTDTQYFGPGTRLTVL.

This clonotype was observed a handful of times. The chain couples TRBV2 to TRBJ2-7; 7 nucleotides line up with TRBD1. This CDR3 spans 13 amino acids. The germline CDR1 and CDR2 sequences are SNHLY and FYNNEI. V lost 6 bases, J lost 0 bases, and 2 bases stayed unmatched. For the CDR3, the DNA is TGTGCCAGCAGCGGGACAGTCTCCTACGAGCAGTACTTC. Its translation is CASSGTVSYEQYF.

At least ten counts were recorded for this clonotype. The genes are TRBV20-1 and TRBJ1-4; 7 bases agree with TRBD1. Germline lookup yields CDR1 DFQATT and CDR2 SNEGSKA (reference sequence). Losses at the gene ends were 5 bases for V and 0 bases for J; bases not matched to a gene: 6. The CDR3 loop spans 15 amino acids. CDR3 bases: TGCAGTGCTTTCGACAGGGTTGCAACTAATGAAAAACTGTTTTTT. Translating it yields CSAFDRVATNEKLFF.

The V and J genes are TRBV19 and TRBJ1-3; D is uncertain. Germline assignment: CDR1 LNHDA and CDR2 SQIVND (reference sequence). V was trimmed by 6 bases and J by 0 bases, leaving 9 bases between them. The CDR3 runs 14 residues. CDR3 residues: CASRIQSSGNTIYF. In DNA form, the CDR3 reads TGTGCCAGTAGGATCCAGAGCTCTGGAAACACCATATATTTT. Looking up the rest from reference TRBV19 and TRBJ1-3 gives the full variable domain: DGGITQSPKYLFRKEGQNVTLSCEQNLNHDAMYWYRQDPGQGLRLIYYSQIVNDFQKGDIAEGYSVSREKKESFPLTVTSAQKNPTAFYLCASRIQSSGNTIYFGEGSWLTVV.

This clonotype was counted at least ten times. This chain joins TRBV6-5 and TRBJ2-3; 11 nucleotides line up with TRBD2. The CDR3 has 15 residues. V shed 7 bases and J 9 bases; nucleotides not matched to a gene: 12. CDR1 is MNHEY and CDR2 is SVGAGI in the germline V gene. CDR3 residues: CASMGLAVGGRTQYF. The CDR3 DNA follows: TGTGCCAGCATGGGACTAGCGGTGGGGGGGAGGACGCAGTATTTT.

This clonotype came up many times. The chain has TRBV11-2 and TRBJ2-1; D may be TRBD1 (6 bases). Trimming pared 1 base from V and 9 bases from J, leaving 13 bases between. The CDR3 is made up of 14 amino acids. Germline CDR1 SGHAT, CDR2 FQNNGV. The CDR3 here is CASSLGQVFGEQFF. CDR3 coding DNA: TGTGCCAGCAGCTTAGGACAGGTTTTCGGTGAGCAGTTCTTC.

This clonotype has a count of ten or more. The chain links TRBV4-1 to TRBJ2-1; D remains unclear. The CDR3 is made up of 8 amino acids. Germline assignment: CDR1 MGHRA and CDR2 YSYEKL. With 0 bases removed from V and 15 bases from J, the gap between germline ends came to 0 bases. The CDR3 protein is CASSQEFF. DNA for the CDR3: TGCGCCAGCAGCCAAGAGTTCTTC.

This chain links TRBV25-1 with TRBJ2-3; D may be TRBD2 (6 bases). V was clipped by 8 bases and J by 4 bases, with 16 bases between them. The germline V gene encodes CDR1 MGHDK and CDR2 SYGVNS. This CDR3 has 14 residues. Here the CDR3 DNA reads TGTGCCAGCTCCCTTAGTACGGGGGCAGATACGCAGTATTTT. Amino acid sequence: CASSLSTGADTQYF.

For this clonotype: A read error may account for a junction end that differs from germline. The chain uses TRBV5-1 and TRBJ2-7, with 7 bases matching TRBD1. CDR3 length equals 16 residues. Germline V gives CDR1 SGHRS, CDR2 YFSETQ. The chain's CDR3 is CASRLDPGTEGGEQYF. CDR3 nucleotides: TGCGCCAGCAGATTGGATCCTGGGACAGAGGGCGGCGAGCAGTACTTC.

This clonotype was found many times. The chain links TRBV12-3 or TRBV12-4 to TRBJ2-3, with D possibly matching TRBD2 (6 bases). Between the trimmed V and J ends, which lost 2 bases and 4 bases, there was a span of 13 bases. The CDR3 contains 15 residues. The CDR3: CASSLMAGSADTQYF. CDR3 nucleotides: TGTGCCAGCAGTTTAATGGCGGGGTCTGCAGATACGCAGTATTTT.

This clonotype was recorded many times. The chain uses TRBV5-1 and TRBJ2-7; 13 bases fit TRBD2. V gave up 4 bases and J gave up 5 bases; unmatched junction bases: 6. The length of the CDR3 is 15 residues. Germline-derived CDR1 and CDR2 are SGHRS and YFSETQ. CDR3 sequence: CASSPLGLAGNEQYF. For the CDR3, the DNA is TGCGCCAGCAGCCCCCTGGGACTAGCGGGAAACGAGCAGTACTTC. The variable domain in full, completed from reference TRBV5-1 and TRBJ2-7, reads KAGVTQTPRYLIKTRGQQVTLSCSPISGHRSVSWYQQTPGQGLQFLFEYFSETQRNKGNFPGRFSGRQFSNSRSEMNVSTLELGDSALYLCASSPLGLAGNEQYFGPGTRLTVT.